Sequencing of this T cell receptor (beta chain) was carried out in a study of control samples from healthy donors and cancer patients. The CDR3 length is 16 residues. Germline lookup yields CDR1 MDHEN and CDR2 SYDVKM. Losses at the gene ends were 11 bases for V and 1 base for J; bases not matched to a gene: 12. Measured with immunoSEQ multiplex PCR; TCRdb has only the in-frame clones, and not every one. The repertoire has approximately 100,000 clones, about 89% of them found once; the top ten carry under 10%. The chain combines TRBV28 with TRBJ2-2; 8 bases are shared with TRBD1. This sequence was found in a man aged 25 to 45 in good health. Sequencing input: blood. The CDR3 DNA reads as TGTGCCGTCCCCGAGACAGGGGCACTGAACACCGGGGAGCTGTTTTTT. Encoded protein: CAVPETGALNTGELFF.